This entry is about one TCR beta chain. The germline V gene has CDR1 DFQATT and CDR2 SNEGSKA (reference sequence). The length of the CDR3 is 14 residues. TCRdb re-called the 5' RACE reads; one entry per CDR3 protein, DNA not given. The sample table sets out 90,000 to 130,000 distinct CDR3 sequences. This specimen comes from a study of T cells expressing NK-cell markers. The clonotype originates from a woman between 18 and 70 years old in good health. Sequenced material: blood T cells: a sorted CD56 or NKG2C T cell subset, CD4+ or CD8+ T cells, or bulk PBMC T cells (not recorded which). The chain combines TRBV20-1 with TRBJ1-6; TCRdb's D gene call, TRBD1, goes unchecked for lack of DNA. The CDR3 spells CSASQTAESSPLHF.